Sequencing of this T cell receptor (beta chain) was carried out in a study of T cells in Graves' hyperthyroidism and ophthalmopathy. Newly diagnosed patients aged 18 to 65 had hyperthyroidism of under 2 months' duration. This CDR3 comprises 16 residues. Germline V gene sequence: CDR1 KGHSH, CDR2 LQKENI. Trimming pared 3 bases from V and 8 bases from J, leaving 19 bases between. Researchers took RNA transcripts and amplified the TCR beta CDR3 regions from them. TCR CDR3 underwent first-round RT-PCR with the HTBI primer set. TCRdb re-called the multiplex PCR reads through MiXCR, storing one row per CDR3 protein. The sample has around 560,000 distinct CDR3 sequences, about a sixth seen once.

Input material: blood. The sequence was obtained from a woman aged 18-29 years with Graves' hyperthyroidism. The V gene is TRBV18, the J gene TRBJ1-4, with D uncertain. CDR3 sequence reads: CASSPFFDGRREKLFF. The CDR3 bases are TGTGCCAGCTCACCCTTTTTCGATGGGCGTCGAGAAAAACTGTTTTTT.